There are a few counts of the clone carrying this TCR beta chain. As yet, its antigen is unknown. Germline lookup yields CDR1 ENHRY and CDR2 SYGVKD. V lost 4 bases and J lost 2, with 11 bases in between. This CDR3 is 14 amino acids long. These data belong to a study of CD8 T cells in ankylosing spondylitis. Study-level points and caveats: Previous work reported some of these motif variants in the synovial fluid and blood of reactive arthritis. Made up of eight highly homologous variants, a TCR beta motif appeared characteristic of ankylosing spondylitis blood. The authors reported significant enrichment of disease-linked clones in matched ankylosing spondylitis synovial fluid.

In making TCR beta libraries, quantitative 5'-RACE with molecular barcodes was used. TCRdb re-called the 5' RACE reads with MiXCR, one entry per CDR3 protein. The table records 150,000 to 200,000 distinct CDR3 sequences, 18% of them present only once. Sequenced material: blood, either unsorted or a sorted T cell fraction (not recorded which). This receptor was taken from a male donor with ankylosing spondylitis or in good health (not recorded which). The rearrangement links TRBV10-3 to TRBJ2-5; D uncertain. DNA for the CDR3: TGTGCCATCAGTGGCTCCCAAATACAAGAGACCCAGTACTTC. Its protein is CAISGSQIQETQYF.